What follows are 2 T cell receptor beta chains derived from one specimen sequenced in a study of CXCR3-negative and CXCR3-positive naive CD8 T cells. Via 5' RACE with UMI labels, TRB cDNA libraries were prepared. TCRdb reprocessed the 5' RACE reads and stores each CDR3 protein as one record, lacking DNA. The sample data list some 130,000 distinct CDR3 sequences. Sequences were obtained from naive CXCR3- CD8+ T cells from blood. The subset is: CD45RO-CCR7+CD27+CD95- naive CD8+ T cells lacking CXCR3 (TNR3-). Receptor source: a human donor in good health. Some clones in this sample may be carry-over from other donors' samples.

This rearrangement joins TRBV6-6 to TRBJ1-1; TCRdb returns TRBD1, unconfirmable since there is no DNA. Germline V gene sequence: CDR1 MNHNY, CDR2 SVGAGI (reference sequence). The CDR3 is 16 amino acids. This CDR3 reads CASSLTGQLMNTEAFF.

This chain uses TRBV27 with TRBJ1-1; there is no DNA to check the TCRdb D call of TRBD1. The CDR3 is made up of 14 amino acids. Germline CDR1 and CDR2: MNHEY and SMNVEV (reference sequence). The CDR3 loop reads CATAVGQGWTEAFF.